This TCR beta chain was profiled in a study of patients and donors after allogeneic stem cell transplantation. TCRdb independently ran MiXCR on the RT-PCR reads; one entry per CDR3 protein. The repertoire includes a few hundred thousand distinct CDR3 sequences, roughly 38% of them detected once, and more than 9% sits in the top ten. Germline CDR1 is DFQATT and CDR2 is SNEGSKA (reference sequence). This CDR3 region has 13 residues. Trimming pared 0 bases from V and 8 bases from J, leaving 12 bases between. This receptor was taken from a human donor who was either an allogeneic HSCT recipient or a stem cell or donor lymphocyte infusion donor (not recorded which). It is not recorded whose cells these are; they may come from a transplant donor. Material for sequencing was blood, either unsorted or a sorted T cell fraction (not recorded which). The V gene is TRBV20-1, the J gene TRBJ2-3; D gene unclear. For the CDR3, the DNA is TGCAGTGCTAGAGAGGTAGTAGCCGTTACGCAGTATTTT. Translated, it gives CSAREVVAVTQYF.